These 5 T cell receptor beta chains were sequenced from one sample in a study of T cells after yellow fever vaccination. TCRdb analysed the 5' RACE reads with MiXCR anew, one entry per CDR3 protein. In the table there are some 240,000 distinct CDR3 sequences, around 4.9% of which are singletons. Here the sequenced sample was CD4+ T cells sorted from PBMCs, taken on the day of the yellow fever booster vaccination. These receptors were taken from a man aged 18 to 29 who received the YFV17D yellow fever vaccine.

The V and J genes are TRBV6-2 or TRBV6-3 and TRBJ2-1; the match to TRBD2 covers 10 bases. V shed 6 bases, J shed 7 bases, and the junction held 9 bases outside the gene matches. The CDR3 has 15 amino acids. The germline gives CDR1 MNHEY, CDR2 SVGEGT. This chain's CDR3 is CASRLAGGLLNEQFF. The CDR3 DNA is TGTGCCAGCAGGTTAGCGGGGGGTTTACTAAATGAGCAGTTCTTC.

Only a few counts were recorded for this clonotype. The rearrangement joins TRBV18 to TRBJ2-7; D may match TRBD1 or TRBD2 (7 bases each). Germline-derived CDR1 and CDR2 are KGHSH and LQKENI. There are 14 residues in the CDR3. Trimming took off 3 bases at V and 6 bases at J, with 15 bases between the two ends. DNA for the CDR3: TGTGCCAGCTCACCGGTCCAGGGGGGGGGCGAGCAGTACGTC. This codes for CASSPVQGGGEQYV.

This clonotype was picked up many times. The V call is TRBV6-2 or TRBV6-3, the J call TRBJ2-1; 7 bases align to TRBD2. With 0 bases clipped from V and 1 base from J, the junction kept 3 bases outside the gene matches. The CDR3 is 16 residues long. Germline V gene sequence: CDR1 MNHEY, CDR2 SVGEGT. CDR3 sequence (DNA): TGTGCCAGCAGTTACTCACCAGCGGGGTCCTACAATGAGCAGTTCTTC. Translation: CASSYSPAGSYNEQFF.

This clonotype was counted between two and nine times. This rearrangement joins TRBV12-3 or TRBV12-4 to TRBJ1-2; D gene uncertain. The CDR3 has 15 residues. V lost 5 bases to trimming and J lost 3 bases, with 16 bases between them. The CDR3 protein is CASSPKMNSYYGYTF. CDR3 in DNA: TGTGCCAGCAGTCCGAAGATGAATTCGTACTATGGCTACACCTTC.

This clonotype was seen ten or more times. The chain is built from TRBV7-2 and TRBJ2-7; D is possibly TRBD1 (7 bases). Germline V gene data show CDR1 as SGHTA and CDR2 as FQGNSA. Trimming removed 5 bases at V and 3 bases at J, with 20 bases between. This CDR3 has 16 residues. The CDR3 loop is CASSIYAGQWDYEQYF. CDR3 sequence (DNA): TGTGCCAGCAGCATCTATGCGGGACAGTGGGACTACGAGCAGTACTTC.